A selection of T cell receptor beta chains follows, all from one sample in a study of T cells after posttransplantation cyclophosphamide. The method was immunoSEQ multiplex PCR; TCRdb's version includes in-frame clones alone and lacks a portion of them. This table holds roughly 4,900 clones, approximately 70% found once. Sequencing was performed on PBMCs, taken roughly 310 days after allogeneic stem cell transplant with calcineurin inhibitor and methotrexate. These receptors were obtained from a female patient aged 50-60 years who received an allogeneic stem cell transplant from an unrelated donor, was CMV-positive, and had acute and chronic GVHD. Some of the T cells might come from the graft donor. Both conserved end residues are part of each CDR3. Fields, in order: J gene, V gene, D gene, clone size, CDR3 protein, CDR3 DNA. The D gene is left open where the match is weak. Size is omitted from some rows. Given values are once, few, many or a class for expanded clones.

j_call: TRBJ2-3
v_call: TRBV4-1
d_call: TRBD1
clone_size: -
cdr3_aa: CASSRDSTIPPFTDTQYF
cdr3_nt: TGCGCCAGCAGTCGGGACAGCACGATTCCACCCTTCACAGATACGCAGTATTTT

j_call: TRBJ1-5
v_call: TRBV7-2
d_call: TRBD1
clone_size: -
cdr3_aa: CASSPTQGAVSQPQHF
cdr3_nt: TGTGCCAGCAGCCCGACACAGGGGGCAGTCAGTCAGCCCCAGCATTTT

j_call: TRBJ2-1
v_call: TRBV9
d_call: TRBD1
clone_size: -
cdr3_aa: CASDRTGGYEQFF
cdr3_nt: TGTGCCAGCGATAGGACAGGGGGCTATGAGCAGTTCTTC

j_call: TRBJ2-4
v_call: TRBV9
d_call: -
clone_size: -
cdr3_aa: CASSVSTTSGKNIQYF
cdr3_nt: TGTGCCAGCAGCGTATCAACAACGTCTGGCAAAAACATTCAGTACTTC

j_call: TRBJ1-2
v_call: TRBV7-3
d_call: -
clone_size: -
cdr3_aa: CASSPTGSLSYGYTF
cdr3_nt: TGTGCCAGCAGCCCCACAGGGTCACTCAGCTATGGCTACACCTTC

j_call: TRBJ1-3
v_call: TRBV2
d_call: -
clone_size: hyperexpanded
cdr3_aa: CASSEDLSGNTIYF
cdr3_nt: TGTGCCAGCAGTGAAGATCTCTCTGGAAACACCATATATTTT

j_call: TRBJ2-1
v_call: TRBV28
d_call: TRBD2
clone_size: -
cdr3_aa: CASSLSSGVIYNEQFF
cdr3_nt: TGTGCCAGCAGTTTATCGAGCGGGGTAATCTACAATGAGCAGTTCTTC

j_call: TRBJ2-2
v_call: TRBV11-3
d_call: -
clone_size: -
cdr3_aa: CASSLRGNTGELFF
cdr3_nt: TGTGCCAGCAGCTTAAGGGGAAACACCGGGGAGCTGTTTTTT

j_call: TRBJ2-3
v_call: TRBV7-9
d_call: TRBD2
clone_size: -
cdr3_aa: CASSPESGRAGADTQYF
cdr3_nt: TGTGCCAGCAGCCCTGAATCCGGGAGGGCCGGAGCAGATACGCAGTATTTT

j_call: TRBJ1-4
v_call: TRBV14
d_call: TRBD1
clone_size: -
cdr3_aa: CASSQDRRTGATNEKLFF
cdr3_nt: TGTGCCAGCAGCCAAGATAGAAGGACAGGGGCAACTAATGAAAAACTGTTTTTT

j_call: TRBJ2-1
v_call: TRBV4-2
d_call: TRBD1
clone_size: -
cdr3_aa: CASSQALGTGRNEQFF
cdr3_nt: TGTGCCAGCAGCCAAGCCCTCGGGACAGGGCGCAATGAGCAGTTCTTC

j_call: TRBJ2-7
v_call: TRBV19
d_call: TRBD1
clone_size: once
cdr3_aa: CASSPRDRQTYEQYF
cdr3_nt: TGTGCCAGTAGTCCCCGGGACAGGCAAACCTACGAGCAGTACTTC

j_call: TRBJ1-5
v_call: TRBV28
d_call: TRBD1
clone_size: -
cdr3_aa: CASRDRSHQPQHF
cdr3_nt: TGTGCCAGCAGGGACAGGTCCCATCAGCCCCAGCATTTT

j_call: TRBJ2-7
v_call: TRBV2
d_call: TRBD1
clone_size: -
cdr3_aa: CASSERGGDRAYEQYF
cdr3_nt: TGTGCCAGCAGTGAAAGAGGGGGGGACAGGGCATACGAGCAGTACTTC

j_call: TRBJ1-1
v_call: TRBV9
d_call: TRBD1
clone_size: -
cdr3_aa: CASSVEQGRTEAFF
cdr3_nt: TGTGCCAGCAGCGTAGAACAGGGGAGGACTGAAGCTTTCTTT

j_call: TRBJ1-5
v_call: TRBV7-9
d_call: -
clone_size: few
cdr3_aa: CASSHGTSSNQPQHF
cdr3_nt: TGTGCCAGCAGTCACGGGACAAGCTCGAATCAGCCCCAGCATTTT

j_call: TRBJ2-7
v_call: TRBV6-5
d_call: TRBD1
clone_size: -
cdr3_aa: CASSLQGAQYEQYF
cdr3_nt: TGTGCCAGCAGTTTACAGGGGGCGCAGTACGAGCAGTACTTC

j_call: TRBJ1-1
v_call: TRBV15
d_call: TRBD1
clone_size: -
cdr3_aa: CATRQNDRGKAEAFF
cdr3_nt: TGTGCCACCAGGCAGAATGACAGGGGGAAGGCTGAAGCTTTCTTT